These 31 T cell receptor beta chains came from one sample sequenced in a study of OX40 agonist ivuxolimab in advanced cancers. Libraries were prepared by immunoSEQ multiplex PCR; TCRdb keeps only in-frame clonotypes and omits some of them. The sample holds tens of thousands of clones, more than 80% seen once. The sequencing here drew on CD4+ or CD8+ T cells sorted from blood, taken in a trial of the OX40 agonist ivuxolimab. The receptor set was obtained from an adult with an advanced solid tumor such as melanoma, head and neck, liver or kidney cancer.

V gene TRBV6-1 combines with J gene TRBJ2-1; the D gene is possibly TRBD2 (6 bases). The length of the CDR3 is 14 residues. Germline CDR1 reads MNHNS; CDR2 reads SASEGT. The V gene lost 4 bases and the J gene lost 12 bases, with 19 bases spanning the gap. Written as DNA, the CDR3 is TGTGCCAGCAGTGCCCGGGACTCCCAGCTCGGGCAGTTCTTC. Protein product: CASSARDSQLGQFF.

The CDR3 spells CASSLGPGDTQYF. CDR3 in DNA: TGTGCCAGCAGCTTAGGGCCTGGAGATACGCAGTATTTT. The chain couples TRBV7-2 to TRBJ2-3; no definite D call. The V end lost 1 base, the J end lost 5 bases, and 7 bases lay between the germline ends. The CDR3 covers 13 residues. In germline, CDR1 is SGHTA, CDR2 FQGNSA.

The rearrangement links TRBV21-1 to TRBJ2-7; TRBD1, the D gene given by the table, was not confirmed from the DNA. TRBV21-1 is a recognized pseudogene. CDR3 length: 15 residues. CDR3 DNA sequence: TGTGCCAGCAGCAAAGCTGGACGGGACAACTACGAGCAGTACTTC. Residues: CASSKAGRDNYEQYF.

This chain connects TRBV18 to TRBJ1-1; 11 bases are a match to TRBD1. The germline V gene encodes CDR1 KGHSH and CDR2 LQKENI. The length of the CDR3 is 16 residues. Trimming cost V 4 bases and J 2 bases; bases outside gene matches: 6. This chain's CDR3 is CASSLGTGGFNTEAFF. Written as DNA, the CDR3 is TGTGCCAGCTCACTCGGGACAGGGGGTTTTAACACTGAAGCTTTCTTT.

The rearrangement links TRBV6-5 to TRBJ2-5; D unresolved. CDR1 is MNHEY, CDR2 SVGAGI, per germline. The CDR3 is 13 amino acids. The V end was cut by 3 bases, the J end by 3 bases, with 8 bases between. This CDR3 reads CASSYSPEETQYF. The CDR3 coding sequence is TGTGCCAGCAGTTATTCTCCGGAAGAGACCCAGTACTTC.

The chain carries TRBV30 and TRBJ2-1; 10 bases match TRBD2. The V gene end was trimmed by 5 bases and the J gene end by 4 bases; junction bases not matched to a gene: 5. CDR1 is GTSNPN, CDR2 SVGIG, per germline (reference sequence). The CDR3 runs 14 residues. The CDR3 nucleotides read TGTGCCTGGTCGGGACTAGCGCAATACAATGAGCAGTTCTTC. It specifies CAWSGLAQYNEQFF. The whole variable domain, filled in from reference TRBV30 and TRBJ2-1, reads SQTIHQWPATLVQPVGSPLSLECTVEGTSNPNLYWYRQAAGRGLQLLFYSVGIGQISSEVPQNLSASRPQDRQFILSSKKLLLSDSGFYLCAWSGLAQYNEQFFGPGTRLTVL.

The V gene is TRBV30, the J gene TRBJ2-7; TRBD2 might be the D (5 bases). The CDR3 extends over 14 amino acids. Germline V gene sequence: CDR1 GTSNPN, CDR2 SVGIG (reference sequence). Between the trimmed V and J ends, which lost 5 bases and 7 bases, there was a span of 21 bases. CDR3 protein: CAWGRDSVATEQYF. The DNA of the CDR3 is TGTGCCTGGGGGCGTGATAGCGTAGCTACGGAGCAGTACTTC.

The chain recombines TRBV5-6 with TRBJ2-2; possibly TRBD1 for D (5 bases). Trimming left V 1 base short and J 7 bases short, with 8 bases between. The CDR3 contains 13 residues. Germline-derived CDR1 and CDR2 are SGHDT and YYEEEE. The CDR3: CASSLQGIGELFF. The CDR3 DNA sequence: TGTGCCAGCAGCTTGCAGGGTATCGGGGAGCTGTTTTTT.

In DNA, the CDR3 is TGTGCCAGCAGTGAAGGGGCCGAAGATACGCAGTATTTT. This sequence encodes CASSEGAEDTQYF. The chain recombines TRBV6-1 with TRBJ2-3; D is unresolved. The CDR3 contains 13 residues. Germline values: CDR1 MNHNS, CDR2 SASEGT. V dropped 1 base and J dropped 5 bases, with 7 bases sitting between them.

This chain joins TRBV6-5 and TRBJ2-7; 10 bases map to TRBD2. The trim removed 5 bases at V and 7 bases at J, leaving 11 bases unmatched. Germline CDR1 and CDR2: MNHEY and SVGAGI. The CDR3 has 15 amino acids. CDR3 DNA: TGTGCCAGCAGTCCTGAGTACAGGACTAGCGGTGAGCAGTACTTC. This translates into CASSPEYRTSGEQYF.

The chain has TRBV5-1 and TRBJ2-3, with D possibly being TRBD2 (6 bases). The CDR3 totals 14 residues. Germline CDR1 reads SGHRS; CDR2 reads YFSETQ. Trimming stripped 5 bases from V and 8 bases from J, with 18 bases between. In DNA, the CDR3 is TGCGCCAGCAGAGAATCCGGGAGTAGAGTTACGCAGTATTTT. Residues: CASRESGSRVTQYF.

CDR3 DNA sequence: TGCGCCAGCAGCTTGAATAGCGGGAGGGAGGGTTGGTCCTACGAGCAGTACTTC. Its protein is CASSLNSGREGWSYEQYF. The chain joins TRBV5-1 to TRBJ2-7; 11 bases map to TRBD2. V lost 1 base to trimming and J lost 1 base; unmatched junction nucleotides: 10. This CDR3 contains 18 residues. Germline assignment: CDR1 SGHRS and CDR2 YFSETQ.

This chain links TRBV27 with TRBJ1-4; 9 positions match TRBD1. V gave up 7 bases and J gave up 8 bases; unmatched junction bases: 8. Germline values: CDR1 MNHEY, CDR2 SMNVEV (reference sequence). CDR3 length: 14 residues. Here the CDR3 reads CASKPQGAREKLFF. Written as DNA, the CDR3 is TGTGCCAGCAAACCACAGGGGGCTCGCGAAAAACTGTTTTTT.

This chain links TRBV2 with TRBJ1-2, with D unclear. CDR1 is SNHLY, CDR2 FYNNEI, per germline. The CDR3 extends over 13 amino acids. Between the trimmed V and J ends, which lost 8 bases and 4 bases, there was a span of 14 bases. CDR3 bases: TGTGCCAGCCACGGGGAGGGCTCCTATGGCTACACCTTC. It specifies CASHGEGSYGYTF.

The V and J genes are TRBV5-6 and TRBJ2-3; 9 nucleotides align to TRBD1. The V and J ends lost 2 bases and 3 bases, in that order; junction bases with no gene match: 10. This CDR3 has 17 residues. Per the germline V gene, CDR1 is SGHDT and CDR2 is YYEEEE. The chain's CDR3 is CASSFLFGQGLTDTQYF. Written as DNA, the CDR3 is TGTGCCAGCAGCTTTCTATTTGGACAGGGGTTAACAGATACGCAGTATTTT.

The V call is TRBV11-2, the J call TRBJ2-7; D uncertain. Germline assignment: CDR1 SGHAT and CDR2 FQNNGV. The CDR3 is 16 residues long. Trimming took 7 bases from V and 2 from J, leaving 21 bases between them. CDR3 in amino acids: CASTNPPFGRPYEQYF. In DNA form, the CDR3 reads TGTGCCAGCACCAACCCCCCGTTTGGCAGACCCTACGAGCAGTACTTC.

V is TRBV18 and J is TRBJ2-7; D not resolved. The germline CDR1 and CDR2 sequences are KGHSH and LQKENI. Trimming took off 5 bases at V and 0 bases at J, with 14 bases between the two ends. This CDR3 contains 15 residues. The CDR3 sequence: CASSADYQDSYEQYF. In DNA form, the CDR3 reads TGTGCCAGCTCAGCAGATTACCAGGACTCCTACGAGCAGTACTTC. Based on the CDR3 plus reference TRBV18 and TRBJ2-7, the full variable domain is NAGVMQNPRHLVRRRGQEARLRCSPMKGHSHVYWYRQLPEEGLKFMVYLQKENIIDESGMPKERFSAEFPKEGPSILRIQQVVRGDSAAYFCASSADYQDSYEQYFGPGTRLTVT.

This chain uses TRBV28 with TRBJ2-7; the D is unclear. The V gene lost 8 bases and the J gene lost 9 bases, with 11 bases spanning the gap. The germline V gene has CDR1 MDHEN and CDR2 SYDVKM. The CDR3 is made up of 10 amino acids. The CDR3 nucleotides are TGTGCCAGCGTGGGGATCTCGCAGTACTTC. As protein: CASVGISQYF.

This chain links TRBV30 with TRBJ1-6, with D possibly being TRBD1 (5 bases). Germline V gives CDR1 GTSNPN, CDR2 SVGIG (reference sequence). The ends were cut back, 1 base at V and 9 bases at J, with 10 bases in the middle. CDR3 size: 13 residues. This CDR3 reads CAWSGQSLSPLHF. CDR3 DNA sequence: TGTGCCTGGAGTGGACAGAGCCTTTCACCCCTCCACTTT. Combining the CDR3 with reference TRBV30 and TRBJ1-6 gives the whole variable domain SQTIHQWPATLVQPVGSPLSLECTVEGTSNPNLYWYRQAAGRGLQLLFYSVGIGQISSEVPQNLSASRPQDRQFILSSKKLLLSDSGFYLCAWSGQSLSPLHFGNGTRLTVT.

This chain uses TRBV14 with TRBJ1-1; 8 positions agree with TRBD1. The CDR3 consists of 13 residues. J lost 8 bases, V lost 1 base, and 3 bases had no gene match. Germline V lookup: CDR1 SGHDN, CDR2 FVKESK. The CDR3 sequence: CASSQVRQGEAFF. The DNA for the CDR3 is TGTGCCAGCAGCCAAGTAAGACAGGGGGAAGCTTTCTTT.

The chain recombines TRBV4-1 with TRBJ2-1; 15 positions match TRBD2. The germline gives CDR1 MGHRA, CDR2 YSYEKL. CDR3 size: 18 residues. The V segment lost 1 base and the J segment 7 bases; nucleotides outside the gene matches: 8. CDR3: CASSQGAGLAGGRNEQFF. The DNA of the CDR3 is TGCGCCAGCAGCCAAGGCGCCGGACTAGCGGGAGGGCGGAATGAGCAGTTCTTC.

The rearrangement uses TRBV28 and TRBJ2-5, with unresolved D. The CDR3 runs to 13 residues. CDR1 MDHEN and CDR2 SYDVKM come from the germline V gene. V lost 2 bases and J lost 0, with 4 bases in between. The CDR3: CASSLGYQETQYF. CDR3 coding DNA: TGTGCCAGCAGTTTAGGGTACCAAGAGACCCAGTACTTC.

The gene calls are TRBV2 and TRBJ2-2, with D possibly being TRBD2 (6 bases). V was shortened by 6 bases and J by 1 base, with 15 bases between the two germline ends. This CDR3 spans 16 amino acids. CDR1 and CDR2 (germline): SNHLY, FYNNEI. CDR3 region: CASRRGGAENTGELFF. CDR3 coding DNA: TGTGCCAGCAGGAGGGGCGGGGCAGAGAACACCGGGGAGCTGTTTTTT. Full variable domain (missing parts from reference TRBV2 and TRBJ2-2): EPEVTQTPSHQVTQMGQEVILRCVPISNHLYFYWYRQILGQKVEFLVSFYNNEISEKSEIFDDQFSVERPDGSNFTLKIRSTKLEDSAMYFCASRRGGAENTGELFFGEGSRLTVL.

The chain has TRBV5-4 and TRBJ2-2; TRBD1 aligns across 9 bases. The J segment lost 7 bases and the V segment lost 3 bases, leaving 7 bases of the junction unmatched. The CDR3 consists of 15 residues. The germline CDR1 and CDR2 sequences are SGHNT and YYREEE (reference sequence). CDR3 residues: CASSSTGGYGGELFF. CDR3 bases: TGTGCCAGCAGCTCAACAGGGGGCTATGGCGGGGAGCTGTTTTTT.

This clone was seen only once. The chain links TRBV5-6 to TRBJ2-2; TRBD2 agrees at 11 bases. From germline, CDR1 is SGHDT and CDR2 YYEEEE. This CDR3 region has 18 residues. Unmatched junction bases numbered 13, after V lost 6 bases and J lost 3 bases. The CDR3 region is CASMNGLAGGTYTGELFF. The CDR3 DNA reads TGTGCCAGCATGAATGGGCTAGCGGGAGGAACGTACACCGGGGAGCTGTTTTTT.

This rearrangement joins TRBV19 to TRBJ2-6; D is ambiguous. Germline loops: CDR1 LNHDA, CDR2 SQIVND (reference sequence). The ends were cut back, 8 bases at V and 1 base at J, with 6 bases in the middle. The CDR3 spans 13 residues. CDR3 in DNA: TGTGCCAGTGGCGAGTCTGGGGCCAACGTCCTGACTTTC. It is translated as CASGESGANVLTF.

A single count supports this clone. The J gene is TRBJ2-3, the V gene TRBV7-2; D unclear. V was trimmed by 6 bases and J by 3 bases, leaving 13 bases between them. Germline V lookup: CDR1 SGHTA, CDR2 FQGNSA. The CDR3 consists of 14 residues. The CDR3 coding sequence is TGTGCCAGCAGTTTCTCCCCTAAAACAGATACGCAGTATTTT. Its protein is CASSFSPKTDTQYF.

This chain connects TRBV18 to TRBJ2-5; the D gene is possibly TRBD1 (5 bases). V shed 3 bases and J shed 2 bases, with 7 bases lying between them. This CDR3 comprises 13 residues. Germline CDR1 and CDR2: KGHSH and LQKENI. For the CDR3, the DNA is TGTGCCAGCTCACCGGACATTCAAGAGACCCAGTACTTC. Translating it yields CASSPDIQETQYF.

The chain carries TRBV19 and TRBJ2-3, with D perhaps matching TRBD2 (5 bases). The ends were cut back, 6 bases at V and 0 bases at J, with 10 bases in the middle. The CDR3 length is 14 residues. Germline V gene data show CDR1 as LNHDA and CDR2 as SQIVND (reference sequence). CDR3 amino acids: CASREGGSTDTQYF. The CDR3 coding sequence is TGTGCCAGTAGAGAGGGTGGGAGCACAGATACGCAGTATTTT.

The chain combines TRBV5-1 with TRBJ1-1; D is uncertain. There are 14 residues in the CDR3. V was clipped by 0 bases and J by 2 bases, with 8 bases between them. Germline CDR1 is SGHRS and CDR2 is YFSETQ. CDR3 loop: CASSLDRPNTEAFF. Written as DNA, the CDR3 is TGCGCCAGCAGCTTGGACAGACCTAACACTGAAGCTTTCTTT.

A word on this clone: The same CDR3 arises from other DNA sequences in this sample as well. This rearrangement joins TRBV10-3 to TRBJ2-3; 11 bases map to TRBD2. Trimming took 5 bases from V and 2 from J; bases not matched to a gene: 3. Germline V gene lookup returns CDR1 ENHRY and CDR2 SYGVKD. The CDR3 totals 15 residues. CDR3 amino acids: CAISQTSGNTDTQYF. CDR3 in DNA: TGTGCCATCAGTCAGACTAGCGGGAACACAGATACGCAGTATTTT.